This entry lists 24 T cell receptor beta chains sequenced from one sample in a study of T-cell reconstitution after alpha-beta-depleted transplantation in children. Preparation of the TCRbeta library used unique molecular identifiers. In TCRdb, the PCR reads were re-called with MiXCR into one record per CDR3 protein. The sample has fewer than 150,000 distinct CDR3 sequences; around 23% are singletons. Sequencing was performed on PBMCs, mostly from graft donor cells, taken 180 days after TCRalphabeta/CD19-depleted stem cell transplant. These receptors originate from a male patient between 2 and 10 years old who had a stem cell transplant for chronic granulomatous disease, so the T cells may come from the graft donor.

This chain connects TRBV24-1 to TRBJ2-2; 8 bases line up with TRBD2. The CDR3 spans 18 residues. V gave up 5 bases and J gave up 0 bases; unmatched junction bases: 10. Germline V CDR1 and CDR2: KGHDR, SFDVKD. Here the CDR3 reads CATSARTSPFANTGELFF. The CDR3 DNA reads TGTGCCACCAGTGCTCGGACTAGCCCGTTCGCGAACACCGGGGAGCTGTTTTTT.

The rearrangement links TRBV20-1 to TRBJ1-4; the D is unclear. There are 11 residues in the CDR3. From germline, CDR1 is DFQATT and CDR2 SNEGSKA (reference sequence). The V end was cut by 0 bases, the J end by 7 bases, with 3 bases between. Written as DNA, the CDR3 is TGCAGTGCTAGAGACGTTGAAAAACTGTTTTTT. This translates into CSARDVEKLFF.

The chain joins TRBV10-2 to TRBJ1-1, with D possibly TRBD1 on 5 matching bases. CDR1 and CDR2 (germline): WSHSY, SAAADI. Trimming pared 4 bases from V and 0 bases from J, leaving 12 bases between. This CDR3 has 15 amino acids. CDR3 nucleotides: TGCGCCAGCAGTGGACGCGGGGGGGTGAACACTGAAGCTTTCTTT. As protein: CASSGRGGVNTEAFF.

Details on this clonotype: Since no conserved phenylalanine or tryptophan closes the CDR3, a read error is the likely cause. The J gene is TRBJ1-2, the V gene TRBV5-1; D is uncertain. Trimming removed 1 base at V and 4 bases at J, with 11 bases between. Germline V gene data show CDR1 as SGHRS and CDR2 as YFSETQ. The CDR3 runs 14 residues. In DNA form, the CDR3 reads TGCGCCAGCAGCTTGCACAGCCTGGGCTATGGCTACACCTTG. Its protein is CASSLHSLGYGYTL.

This clonotype has at least ten counts. This chain uses TRBV7-3 with TRBJ2-2; unclear D gene. Trimming took off 2 bases at V and 2 bases at J, with 9 bases between the two ends. The CDR3 sequence is 15 residues long. Germline values: CDR1 SGHTA, CDR2 FQGTGA. The CDR3 region is CASSLGNINTGELFF. In nucleotides, the CDR3 is TGTGCCAGCAGCTTAGGGAACATTAACACCGGGGAGCTGTTTTTT.

This clonotype has at least ten counts. This chain connects TRBV29-1 to TRBJ1-1; a weak D match, TRBD1 (6 bases). The germline gives CDR1 SQVTM, CDR2 ANQGSEA. Trimming removed 6 bases from V and 1 base from J, with 9 bases in between. The CDR3 loop spans 12 amino acids. The CDR3 sequence: CSVMTGNTEAFF. As DNA, the CDR3 is TGCAGCGTCATGACAGGGAACACTGAAGCTTTCTTT.

This clonotype has a count of ten or more. The chain employs TRBV5-1 and TRBJ2-5, with 9 bases matching TRBD2. Trimming removed 0 bases from V and 0 bases from J; junction bases left unmatched: 0. Germline V gene lookup returns CDR1 SGHRS and CDR2 YFSETQ. The CDR3 runs to 15 residues. The CDR3 loop reads CASSLGTSDQETQYF. The CDR3 coding sequence is TGCGCCAGCAGCTTGGGGACTAGCGACCAAGAGACCCAGTACTTC.

The rearrangement joins TRBV12-3 or TRBV12-4 to TRBJ2-2; TRBD1 might be the D (5 bases). Deletions cut 3 bases from V and 4 bases from J, with 9 bases between. The CDR3 is 14 residues long. The CDR3 loop is CASSFRGSTGELFF. The CDR3 DNA reads as TGTGCCAGCAGTTTTAGGGGAAGCACCGGGGAGCTGTTTTTT.

This clonotype has only a few counts. The rearrangement joins TRBV5-1 to TRBJ2-1; 7 bases map to TRBD2. CDR1 and CDR2 from the germline V gene are SGHRS and YFSETQ. The CDR3 contains 13 residues. J lost 9 bases, V lost 4 bases, and 7 bases had no gene match. The CDR3 sequence: CASSPWGGAEQFF. DNA of the CDR3: TGCGCCAGCAGCCCCTGGGGGGGTGCTGAGCAGTTCTTC.

In this sample, this clonotype turned up a few times. The J gene is TRBJ1-3, the V gene TRBV10-3; D perhaps matches TRBD1 (5 bases). V lost 6 bases and J lost 1, with 19 bases in between. The CDR3 contains 17 residues. The germline CDR1 and CDR2 sequences are ENHRY and SYGVKD. In DNA, the CDR3 is TGTGCCATCAGCACCCGACAGCCCACAAAGTCTGGAAACACCATATATTTT. Encoded protein: CAISTRQPTKSGNTIYF.

This clonotype was detected a few times. V usage is TRBV20-1 and J usage is TRBJ2-1; TRBD2 agrees at 8 bases. The junction had 14 bases not matched to a gene; V was cut back by 6 bases and J by 7 bases. CDR3 length equals 15 residues. Per the germline V gene, CDR1 is DFQATT and CDR2 is SNEGSKA (reference sequence). CDR3 coding DNA: TGCAGTGCCCTCGCCGTCAGCGGGAGTTATAATGAGCAGTTCTTC. It yields the protein CSALAVSGSYNEQFF.

This clonotype was counted many times. The chain links TRBV4-1 to TRBJ1-1; 7 positions agree with TRBD1. The CDR3 consists of 18 residues. The V gene's germline CDR1 is MGHRA and CDR2 YSYEKL. The V gene end was trimmed by 5 bases and the J gene end by 0 bases; junction bases not matched to a gene: 15. CDR3 in amino acids: CASSTSTGQGSMNTEAFF. Here the CDR3 DNA reads TGCGCCAGCAGCACCTCGACAGGGCAAGGGTCGATGAACACTGAAGCTTTCTTT.

On this clonotype itself: A clone one base away is much larger, so this may be a read error. The chain is built from TRBV12-3 or TRBV12-4 and TRBJ2-7; 10 bases agree with TRBD2. CDR3 length equals 19 residues. CDR3 loop: CAISFGSNWQRPGLAEQYF. The CDR3 nucleotides read TGTGCCATCAGTTTCGGGTCCAACTGGCAGCGACCGGGACTAGCGGAGCAGTACTTC.

The V and J genes are TRBV10-2 and TRBJ2-1, with TRBD2 identical over 12 bases. V lost 0 bases and J lost 2; bases outside the gene matches: 5. This CDR3 contains 18 residues. Per germline, CDR1 WSHSY and CDR2 SAAADI. The CDR3 nucleotides read TGCGCCAGCAGTGAGTCCGAACTAGCGGGAGGAGCCTACAATGAGCAGTTCTTC. Residues: CASSESELAGGAYNEQFF.

The chain has TRBV29-1 and TRBJ2-7; D is undetermined. CDR1 is SQVTM and CDR2 is ANQGSEA in the germline V gene. The CDR3 is 12 residues long. V shed 6 bases and J shed 2 bases, with 11 bases lying between them. CDR3 amino acids: CSVAAATYEQYF. CDR3 coding DNA: TGCAGCGTAGCTGCGGCTACCTACGAGCAGTACTTC.

The chain has TRBV25-1 and TRBJ2-2; D is perhaps TRBD1 (6 bases). V lost 1 base and J 3 bases, leaving 15 bases between the germline ends. Germline assignment: CDR1 MGHDK and CDR2 SYGVNS. The CDR3 covers 17 residues. CDR3 bases: TGTGCCAGCAGTGAATCCATGGGGGCGGAGGACACCGGGGAGCTGTTTTTT. It codes for CASSESMGAEDTGELFF.

In this sample, this clonotype turned up a few times. The V and J genes are TRBV27 and TRBJ1-5; D may be TRBD1 (5 bases). There are 15 residues in the CDR3. Looked up from germline, CDR1 is MNHEY and CDR2 is SMNVEV (reference sequence). Trimming took 5 bases from V and 1 from J, leaving 12 bases between them. CDR3: CASSMQGRSNQPQHF. The CDR3, as DNA: TGTGCCAGCAGTATGCAGGGAAGGAGCAATCAGCCCCAGCATTTT.

This clonotype was recorded a few times. V is TRBV20-1 and J is TRBJ2-7; perhaps TRBD1 as D (5 bases). CDR3 size: 14 residues. V was trimmed by 3 bases and J by 0 bases, leaving 12 bases between them. The germline gives CDR1 DFQATT, CDR2 SNEGSKA (reference sequence). The CDR3 sequence: CSASVQGYSYEQYF. DNA for the CDR3: TGCAGTGCTAGCGTCCAGGGATACTCCTACGAGCAGTACTTC.

This clonotype came up a few times. The chain uses TRBV9 and TRBJ2-1; 8 bases fit TRBD1. The CDR3 contains 15 residues. V lost 0 bases, J lost 1 base, and 0 bases stayed unmatched. Per the germline V gene, CDR1 is SGDLS and CDR2 is YYNGEE. Here the CDR3 DNA reads TGTGCCAGCAGCGTAGACAGGGGGTCCTACAATGAGCAGTTCTTC. It is translated as CASSVDRGSYNEQFF.

This clonotype was counted many times. The chain recombines TRBV3-1 with TRBJ2-1; a weak D match, TRBD2 (6 bases). Germline loops: CDR1 LGHDT, CDR2 YNNKEL (reference sequence). Trimming took off 4 bases at V and 4 bases at J, with 14 bases between the two ends. CDR3 size: 15 residues. As DNA, the CDR3 is TGTGCCAGCAGCCCGGGTCGGGGGAAATACAATGAGCAGTTCTTC. Translated: CASSPGRGKYNEQFF.

This clonotype has just a few counts. The J gene is TRBJ2-3, the V gene TRBV12-3 or TRBV12-4; no clear D gene. The CDR3 spans 13 residues. V was shortened by 1 base and J by 4 bases, with 6 bases between the two germline ends. Here the CDR3 reads CASSLDWADTQYF. CDR3 coding DNA: TGTGCCAGCAGTTTAGATTGGGCAGATACGCAGTATTTT.

This clonotype was counted many times. The J gene is TRBJ2-1, the V gene TRBV7-3, with 7 bases identical to TRBD2. Germline V gives CDR1 SGHTA, CDR2 FQGTGA. The trim removed 6 bases at V and 1 base at J, leaving 3 bases unmatched. The CDR3 extends over 14 amino acids. CDR3 sequence (DNA): TGTGCCAGCAGGTTCGGGGGGTCCTACAATGAGCAGTTCTTC. Translated: CASRFGGSYNEQFF. Drawing the rest from reference TRBV7-3 and TRBJ2-1, the complete variable domain is GAGVSQTPSNKVTEKGKYVELRCDPISGHTALYWYRQSLGQGPEFLIYFQGTGAADDSGLPNDRFFAVRPEGSVSTLKIQRTERGDSAVYLCASRFGGSYNEQFFGPGTRLTVL.

This clonotype was detected a few times. V gene TRBV29-1 combines with J gene TRBJ2-7; D unresolved. Germline assignment: CDR1 SQVTM and CDR2 ANQGSEA. V gave up 5 bases and J gave up 5 bases, with 7 bases separating them. The CDR3 covers 10 residues. CDR3 protein: CSVRSHEQYF. CDR3 DNA sequence: TGCAGCGTTCGGTCCCACGAGCAGTACTTC.

The chain uses TRBV5-1 and TRBJ1-1, with D hard to call. The CDR3 has 14 amino acids. With 2 bases removed from V and 4 bases from J, the gap between germline ends came to 12 bases. CDR1 is SGHRS and CDR2 is YFSETQ in the germline V gene. CDR3 nucleotide sequence: TGCGCCAGCAGCTTCGAGGGTAGGAGCACTGAAGCTTTCTTT. It encodes CASSFEGRSTEAFF.